The 9 T cell receptor beta chains listed next were all sequenced from one sample in a study of cytotoxic CD8 clonotypes in ibrutinib-treated CLL. The data were produced by immunoSEQ multiplex PCR, yet TCRdb's version contains in-frame clones alone and is incomplete. The sample yields about 23,000 clones, approximately 68% seen once. The specimen comprised PBMCs, sampled after 24 months of ibrutinib treatment. These receptors were obtained from a human donor with chronic lymphocytic leukemia.

The CDR3 sequence is CASSEGTTATNEKLFF. Here the CDR3 DNA reads TGTGCCAGCAGTGAAGGTACTACGGCAACTAATGAAAAACTGTTTTTT. The chain uses TRBV2 and TRBJ1-4; D is uncertain. Deletions cut 1 base from V and 0 bases from J, with 9 bases between. There are 16 residues in the CDR3. Germline V gives CDR1 SNHLY, CDR2 FYNNEI.

This clone was observed a single time. The V and J genes are TRBV29-1 and TRBJ2-5, with a tentative D call TRBD1 (6 bases). V lost 3 bases to trimming and J lost 7 bases, with 9 bases between them. The V gene's germline CDR1 is SQVTM and CDR2 ANQGSEA. This CDR3 is 11 amino acids long. The CDR3 nucleotides read TGCAGCGTTGAGGGCAGGGGGACCCAGTACTTC. This sequence encodes CSVEGRGTQYF.

This chain joins TRBV12-5 and TRBJ2-5; no clear D gene. Trimming removed 3 bases from V and 2 bases from J, with 7 bases in between. Germline CDR1 is LGHNT and CDR2 is FRNRAP. The CDR3 extends over 13 amino acids. CDR3 DNA sequence: TGTGCTAGTGGTTTACGGGCTCAAGAGACCCAGTACTTC. Its translation: CASGLRAQETQYF.

This clone is medium-sized (0.01 to 0.1%) within its sample. V gene TRBV5-1 combines with J gene TRBJ1-6; 8 nucleotides match TRBD1. Germline V gene lookup returns CDR1 SGHRS and CDR2 YFSETQ. Unmatched junction bases numbered 9, after V lost 4 bases and J lost 9 bases. The CDR3 covers 15 residues. The CDR3 sequence is CASSPDGQGGSPLHF. CDR3 sequence (DNA): TGCGCCAGCAGCCCCGACGGACAGGGAGGTTCACCCCTCCACTTT.

The gene calls are TRBV27 and TRBJ1-1; tentative D call: TRBD1 (6 bases). The CDR3 is 17 amino acids. The germline gives CDR1 MNHEY, CDR2 SMNVEV (reference sequence). Trimming shortened V by 3 bases and J by 6 bases, and 23 bases separated the two germline ends. The CDR3 region has the DNA TGTGCCAGCAGTTTCATCGGAGGGGGGACAAGTTCGTCTGAAGCTTTCTTT. This gives the protein CASSFIGGGTSSSEAFF.

The J gene is TRBJ1-2, the V gene TRBV2; 7 bases align to TRBD1. The germline CDR1 and CDR2 sequences are SNHLY and FYNNEI. The CDR3 totals 16 residues. Losses at the gene ends were 1 base for V and 3 bases for J; bases not matched to a gene: 8. CDR3 DNA: TGTGCCAGCAGTGAAGACAGGGCAGGGGGGTACTATGGCTACACCTTC. Amino acid sequence: CASSEDRAGGYYGYTF.

The V gene is TRBV28, the J gene TRBJ1-1; the D is unclear. CDR1 MDHEN and CDR2 SYDVKM come from the germline V gene. The CDR3 covers 12 residues. The V end lost 3 bases, the J end lost 0 bases, and 2 bases lay between the germline ends. CDR3 loop: CASSFMNTEAFF. CDR3 nucleotide sequence: TGTGCCAGCAGTTTTATGAACACTGAAGCTTTCTTT.

The chain is built from TRBV2 and TRBJ2-7; 9 bases match TRBD1. V shed 10 bases and J 2 bases; nucleotides not matched to a gene: 6. This CDR3 has 13 residues. The germline V gene has CDR1 SNHLY and CDR2 FYNNEI. The CDR3 loop reads CATGRTGAYEQYF. For the CDR3, the DNA is TGTGCCACCGGAAGGACAGGGGCCTACGAGCAGTACTTC.

This clone occurred a few times. V is TRBV5-5 and J is TRBJ1-2; weak D call: TRBD1 (5 bases). This CDR3 region has 14 residues. CDR1 is SGHKS and CDR2 is YYEKEE in the germline V gene (reference sequence). V lost 0 bases, J lost 4 bases, and 10 bases lay in between. This CDR3 is CASSLAGPAYGYTF. The CDR3 DNA is TGTGCCAGCAGCTTGGCAGGGCCTGCCTATGGCTACACCTTC.